What follows are 23 T cell receptor beta chains derived from one specimen sequenced in a study of T cell clusters in autoimmune cytopenias. Multiplex touch-down PCR amplified TRB using TRB-A and TRB-B pools in one tube. TCRdb reprocessed the multiplex PCR reads and reports one entry per CDR3 protein, with no DNA. Seen in this sample are fewer than 1,400 distinct CDR3 sequences; the ten most common clones hold 46%. Roughly 38,000 genome equivalents of blood DNA were amplified for TRB. Sequenced material: peripheral blood. These receptors were collected from a human donor with an autoimmune cytopenia or autoimmune hepatitis (not recorded which).

This clonotype is deemed medium-sized by its frequency. This chain uses TRBV19 with TRBJ1-4. The length of the CDR3 is 16 residues. The germline CDR1 and CDR2 sequences are LNHDA and SQIVND (reference sequence). This CDR3 is CASQPKDGTTNEKLFF.

Frequency places this clonotype as medium-sized. The rearrangement joins TRBV20-1 to TRBJ1-2; no DNA is available, so the TRBD1 call from TCRdb remains unchecked. The V gene's germline CDR1 is DFQATT and CDR2 SNEGSKA (reference sequence). The CDR3 sequence is 13 residues long. The CDR3 is CSARGQGTYGYTF.

Considering frequency, this clonotype is large. The chain links TRBV7-2 to TRBJ2-3. CDR1 is SGHTA and CDR2 is FQGNSA in the germline V gene. The CDR3 spans 19 residues. The CDR3 loop is CASTRRHITDPKFTDTQYF.

The chain uses TRBV12-3 or TRBV12-4 and TRBJ2-2; TCRdb's D gene call, TRBD1, goes unchecked for lack of DNA. This CDR3 spans 15 amino acids. CDR3 loop: CASSSSGGRTGELFF.

The V and J genes are TRBV5-5 and TRBJ1-6; TCRdb returns TRBD1, unconfirmable since there is no DNA. There are 19 residues in the CDR3. Germline loops: CDR1 SGHKS, CDR2 YYEKEE (reference sequence). The CDR3 sequence: CASSRYRGELNSYNSPLHF.

The chain joins TRBV7-2 to TRBJ1-3; TCRdb indicates TRBD1, and absent DNA this call remains unverified. Germline assignment: CDR1 SGHTA and CDR2 FQGNSA. This CDR3 comprises 13 residues. The CDR3 loop is CASSFQGVDTIYF. Full variable domain (missing parts from reference TRBV7-2 and TRBJ1-3): GAGVSQSPSNKVTEKGKDVELRCDPISGHTALYWYRQSLGQGLEFLIYFQGNSAPDKSGLPSDRFSAERTGGSVSTLTIQRTQQEDSAVYLCASSFQGVDTIYFGEGSWLTVV.

Considering frequency, this clonotype is large. The chain is built from TRBV5-6 and TRBJ1-6. The germline gives CDR1 SGHDT, CDR2 YYEEEE. This CDR3 comprises 12 residues. This CDR3 is CASSLDSSPLHF.

This clonotype counts as medium-sized (0.01 to 0.1%) by frequency. The chain has TRBV7-9 and TRBJ2-3; the TRBD2 assignment by TCRdb is unverifiable without DNA. From germline, CDR1 is SEHNR and CDR2 FQNEAQ (reference sequence). CDR3 length: 16 residues. The CDR3 here is CASSPTNPSGVDTQYF.

According to its frequency, this clonotype is medium-sized (0.01 to 0.1%). V gene TRBV30 combines with J gene TRBJ1-1. The CDR3 is 14 residues long. The V gene's germline CDR1 is GTSNPN and CDR2 SVGIG (reference sequence). The CDR3 loop is CAWSRIDMMSEAFF.

This CDR3 is CASSPGLGNTIYF. The chain is built from TRBV12-3 or TRBV12-4 and TRBJ1-3; TCRdb reports TRBD1, a call that lacks DNA to check it against. The CDR3 loop spans 13 amino acids.

Measured by frequency, this clonotype is medium-sized. The chain recombines TRBV5-6 with TRBJ1-2. The CDR3 has 13 amino acids. Germline CDR1 is SGHDT and CDR2 is YYEEEE. The CDR3 loop is CASSRQEIYGYTF.

This clonotype is labeled medium-sized based on frequency. The V call is TRBV19, the J call TRBJ2-5; TCRdb calls TRBD2, which cannot be checked without DNA. Germline V gene lookup returns CDR1 LNHDA and CDR2 SQIVND (reference sequence). This CDR3 has 20 amino acids. CDR3 loop: CASSFSSSAGGRALEETQYF.

According to its frequency, this clonotype is large. The rearrangement joins TRBV29-1 to TRBJ2-1; TCRdb lists TRBD2, though no DNA is available to test this call. The germline gives CDR1 SQVTM, CDR2 ANQGSEA. This CDR3 has 13 residues. CDR3 sequence: CSVVLAGVNEQFF.

The rearrangement links TRBV20-1 to TRBJ2-3; TCRdb returns TRBD2, unconfirmable since there is no DNA. The CDR3 loop spans 17 amino acids. Germline CDR1 DFQATT, CDR2 SNEGSKA (reference sequence). This chain's CDR3 is CSARTSGGPGGTDTQYF.

Frequency places this clonotype as medium-sized. The chain combines TRBV5-1 with TRBJ2-5. The CDR3 is 13 amino acids. In germline, CDR1 is SGHRS, CDR2 YFSETQ. The CDR3 sequence is CASSRSGQETQYF. Using reference TRBV5-1 and TRBJ2-5 for the parts outside the CDR3, the full variable domain is KAGVTQTPRYLIKTRGQQVTLSCSPISGHRSVSWYQQTPGQGLQFLFEYFSETQRNKGNFPGRFSGRQFSNSRSEMNVSTLELGDSALYLCASSRSGQETQYFGPGTRLLVL.

This clonotype is called medium-sized (0.01 to 0.1%) based on its frequency. The chain uses TRBV5-1 and TRBJ2-3; TCRdb outputs TRBD2, but without DNA this stays unchecked. The CDR3 extends over 16 amino acids. CDR1 and CDR2 (germline): SGHRS, YFSETQ. This CDR3 is CASSISGGTSTDTQYF.

Considering frequency, this clonotype is medium-sized. This chain joins TRBV6-1 and TRBJ2-7. There are 14 residues in the CDR3. Germline values: CDR1 MNHNS, CDR2 SASEGT. CDR3 residues: CAISGAGVIYEQYF.

Frequency places this clonotype as medium-sized. This sequence joins TRBV12-3 or TRBV12-4 and TRBJ1-2; TCRdb gives TRBD1 as the D gene, but with no DNA this cannot be confirmed. The CDR3 has 13 residues. CDR3 region: CASRPTTAYGYTF.

This clonotype shows up as medium-sized by frequency. The rearrangement joins TRBV4-2 to TRBJ2-3. This CDR3 has 13 residues. CDR1 and CDR2 from the germline V gene are LGHNA and YNFKEQ. CDR3 residues: CASSQATGRVQYF.

This clonotype is identified as medium-sized from frequency. This chain uses TRBV19 with TRBJ1-2; TCRdb reports TRBD1, a call that lacks DNA to check it against. The length of the CDR3 is 14 residues. From germline, CDR1 is LNHDA and CDR2 SQIVND (reference sequence). The chain's CDR3 is CASRGTGGNYGYTF.

This clonotype is identified as medium-sized from frequency. This chain links TRBV19 with TRBJ1-5; the TCRdb call, TRBD1, lacks DNA for checking. This CDR3 spans 15 amino acids. The germline CDR1 and CDR2 sequences are LNHDA and SQIVND (reference sequence). This CDR3 reads CASSITGQGNQPQHF.

This clonotype is labeled medium-sized based on frequency. The chain joins TRBV19 to TRBJ1-1; TCRdb outputs TRBD1, but without DNA this stays unchecked. The V gene's germline CDR1 is LNHDA and CDR2 SQIVND (reference sequence). The CDR3 is 16 amino acids. The CDR3 here is CASSIKARGGITEAFF.

The rearrangement joins TRBV9 to TRBJ2-1. The germline V gene encodes CDR1 SGDLS and CDR2 YYNGEE. The CDR3 is 15 amino acids. CDR3 in amino acids: CASSVQLATYNEQFF.